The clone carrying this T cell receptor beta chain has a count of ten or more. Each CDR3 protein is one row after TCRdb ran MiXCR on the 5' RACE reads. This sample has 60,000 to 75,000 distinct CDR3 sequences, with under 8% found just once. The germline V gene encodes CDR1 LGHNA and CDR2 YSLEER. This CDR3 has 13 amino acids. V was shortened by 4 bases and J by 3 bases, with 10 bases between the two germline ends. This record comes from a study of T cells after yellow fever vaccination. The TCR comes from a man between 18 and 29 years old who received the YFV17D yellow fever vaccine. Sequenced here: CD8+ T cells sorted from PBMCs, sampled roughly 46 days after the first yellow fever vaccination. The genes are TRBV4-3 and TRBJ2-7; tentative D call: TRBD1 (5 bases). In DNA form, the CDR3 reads TGCGCCAGCAGCCCCACCCAGGGCTACGAGCAGTACTTC. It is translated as CASSPTQGYEQYF.